The next 18 T cell receptor beta chains were all read from a single sample in a study of blood T cells in healthy people across ages. With a J-beta primer mix and a sample-barcoded 5' primer, a second PCR ran about 7 to 12 cycles. TCRdb passed the 5' RACE reads through MiXCR, listing each CDR3 protein once. This sample has fewer than 800,000 distinct CDR3 sequences; approximately 30% occur once, and the top ten carry approximately 15%. The sequenced sample consisted of blood. The receptors shown here come from a woman older than 75 in good health.

This clonotype was detected many times. The V gene is TRBV29-1, the J gene TRBJ2-7; no definite D call. V shed 6 bases and J shed 2 bases, with 8 bases lying between them. Germline V gene data show CDR1 as SQVTM and CDR2 as ANQGSEA. CDR3 length: 11 amino acids. As DNA, the CDR3 is TGCAGCGTCACCCGGGCCTACGAGCAGTACTTC. Its translation is CSVTRAYEQYF.

At least ten counts were recorded for this clonotype. The chain is built from TRBV7-3 and TRBJ2-7; TRBD1 might be the D (6 bases). From germline, CDR1 is SGHTA and CDR2 FQGTGA. Trimming removed 5 bases at V and 3 bases at J, with 11 bases between. The CDR3 contains 13 residues. For the CDR3, the DNA is TGTGCCAGCAGCACGGGACATGGCTACGAGCAGTACTTC. This sequence encodes CASSTGHGYEQYF.

The rearrangement uses TRBV10-3 and TRBJ1-1; D call uncertain. Germline V gene data show CDR1 as ENHRY and CDR2 as SYGVKD. The CDR3 spans 13 residues. Trimming removed 8 bases at V and 3 bases at J, with 13 bases between. The CDR3 bases are TGTGCCATCCAAGGGCTTCGGGACACTGAAGCTTTCTTT. Encoded protein: CAIQGLRDTEAFF.

This clonotype was recorded many times. This chain uses TRBV4-1 with TRBJ1-2, with TRBD1 matching 8 bases. This CDR3 spans 15 amino acids. Germline V CDR1 and CDR2: MGHRA, YSYEKL. The J segment lost 0 bases and the V segment lost 3 bases, leaving 3 bases of the junction unmatched. CDR3 coding DNA: TGCGCCAGCAGCCAGAAGACAGGGGCTAACTATGGCTACACCTTC. It specifies CASSQKTGANYGYTF.

This clonotype occurred many times. This chain joins TRBV7-2 and TRBJ1-2, with D perhaps matching TRBD1 (5 bases). Germline V gives CDR1 SGHTA, CDR2 FQGNSA. Trimming pared 5 bases from V and 1 base from J, leaving 11 bases between. This CDR3 is built from 14 residues. CDR3 amino acids: CASSQGRVNYGYTF. Here the CDR3 DNA reads TGTGCCAGCAGCCAGGGCCGGGTTAACTATGGCTACACCTTC.

The chain is built from TRBV5-1 and TRBJ2-1; perhaps TRBD1 as D (6 bases). The better agreement between TRBJ2-7 and the DNA end casts doubt on the J call. The CDR3 runs 14 residues. Germline V gene data show CDR1 as SGHRS and CDR2 as YFSETQ. The CDR3 protein is CASSSAGAYNEQYF. The CDR3 DNA is TGCGCCAGCAGCTCAGCAGGGGCCTACAATGAGCAGTACTTC.

The gene calls are TRBV5-1 and TRBJ2-5; 9 bases are shared with TRBD1. Trimming at V came to 4 bases and at J to 5 bases, leaving 9 bases not matched to a gene. The CDR3 contains 15 residues. CDR1 is SGHRS and CDR2 is YFSETQ in the germline V gene. The CDR3 loop is CASSHGTGLGETQYF. The CDR3 nucleotides read TGCGCCAGCAGCCACGGGACAGGGCTTGGGGAGACCCAGTACTTC.

The chain employs TRBV20-1 and TRBJ2-3; D gene unclear. The germline gives CDR1 DFQATT, CDR2 SNEGSKA (reference sequence). This CDR3 spans 13 amino acids. The germline V and J ends were trimmed by 7 bases and 4 bases, with 15 bases remaining between them. The CDR3 here is CSVWGPTADTQYF. The CDR3 DNA reads TGCAGTGTTTGGGGTCCCACAGCAGATACGCAGTATTTT.

This sequence joins TRBV19 and TRBJ1-2, with D unclear. Germline V gene sequence: CDR1 LNHDA, CDR2 SQIVND (reference sequence). This CDR3 contains 13 residues. V lost 2 bases, J lost 10 bases, and 14 bases lay in between. CDR3 DNA: TGTGCCAGTAGTATACCCAGAAGCGGTGACTACACCTTC. It codes for CASSIPRSGDYTF.

J is TRBJ1-1 and V is TRBV29-1; D uncertain. Germline V CDR1 and CDR2: SQVTM, ANQGSEA. V was clipped by 3 bases and J by 1 base, with 9 bases between them. This CDR3 is 13 amino acids long. CDR3 residues: CSVDDNWNTEAFF. The CDR3 nucleotides read TGCAGCGTTGATGACAATTGGAACACTGAAGCTTTCTTT.

This clonotype was observed many times. The CDR3 region is CASNPGGWVETQYF. CDR3 nucleotide sequence: TGCGCCAGCAACCCAGGGGGCTGGGTAGAGACCCAGTACTTC. The chain is built from TRBV5-1 and TRBJ2-5, with 8 bases identical to TRBD1. Germline CDR1 SGHRS, CDR2 YFSETQ. The CDR3 is 14 amino acids. The junction had 8 bases not matched to a gene; V was cut back by 6 bases and J by 4 bases.

This clonotype occurred many times. The V and J genes are TRBV27 and TRBJ2-1, with TRBD2 matching 9 bases. CDR3 length: 16 residues. V was pared by 3 bases and J by 4 bases, with 7 bases of the junction left unmatched. Germline lookup yields CDR1 MNHEY and CDR2 SMNVEV (reference sequence). Written as DNA, the CDR3 is TGTGCCAGCAGTTTGCCCAGCGGGGGGCCGTACAATGAGCAGTTCTTC. It is translated as CASSLPSGGPYNEQFF.

The genes are TRBV20-1 and TRBJ2-4, with 8 bases lining up with TRBD1. The J call may be mistaken, given a closer DNA end match to TRBJ2-7. In germline, CDR1 is DFQATT, CDR2 SNEGSKA (reference sequence). This CDR3 contains 14 residues. The CDR3 loop is CSARMRQGNYEQYF. For the CDR3, the DNA is TGCAGTGCTAGAATGAGACAGGGGAACTACGAGCAGTACTTC.

In this sample, this clonotype turned up many times. As DNA, the CDR3 is TGTGCCACCAGCAGACCCGGGACAGCGCAAGAGACCCAGTACTTC. It yields the protein CATSRPGTAQETQYF. V is TRBV15 and J is TRBJ2-5; 7 bases are a match to TRBD1. The germline V gene has CDR1 LNHNV and CDR2 YYDKDF (reference sequence). The CDR3 runs to 15 residues. The J segment lost 2 bases and the V segment lost 2 bases, leaving 5 bases of the junction unmatched.

This clonotype was observed at least ten times. V is TRBV20-1 and J is TRBJ2-1; D not certain. Per germline, CDR1 DFQATT and CDR2 SNEGSKA (reference sequence). This CDR3 has 11 residues. The V end lost 7 bases, the J end lost 4 bases, and 8 bases lay between the germline ends. The CDR3 sequence is CSEKSYNEQFF. The CDR3, as DNA: TGCAGTGAAAAATCATACAATGAGCAGTTCTTC.

The genes are TRBV7-9 and TRBJ2-1, with TRBD2 identical over 10 bases. The J segment lost 6 bases and the V segment lost 5 bases, leaving 13 bases of the junction unmatched. The CDR3 is 17 amino acids. CDR1 is SEHNR, CDR2 FQNEAQ, per germline (reference sequence). CDR3 bases: TGTGCCAGCAGCCCTCCCGGTGAAGCGGGAGGGCGCAATGAGCAGTTCTTC. This gives the protein CASSPPGEAGGRNEQFF.

The chain recombines TRBV5-1 with TRBJ1-1; 9 bases match TRBD1. The germline CDR1 and CDR2 sequences are SGHRS and YFSETQ. The V gene end was trimmed by 4 bases and the J gene end by 3 bases; junction bases not matched to a gene: 4. There are 14 residues in the CDR3. The DNA of the CDR3 is TGCGCCAGCAGCGGGGGGGACAGGGACACTGAAGCTTTCTTT. It encodes CASSGGDRDTEAFF.

This clonotype was recorded at least ten times. The V gene is TRBV3-1, the J gene TRBJ1-2; perhaps TRBD1 as D (6 bases). The CDR3 is 16 residues long. The V end lost 5 bases, the J end lost 4 bases, and 20 bases lay between the germline ends. Germline lookup yields CDR1 LGHDT and CDR2 YNNKEL (reference sequence). The CDR3 DNA sequence: TGTGCCAGCAGCATACGACCCGGGGGCGCATCCTATGGCTACACCTTC. It translates to CASSIRPGGASYGYTF. Drawing the rest from reference TRBV3-1 and TRBJ1-2, the complete variable domain is DTAVSQTPKYLVTQMGNDKSIKCEQNLGHDTMYWYKQDSKKFLKIMFSYNNKELIINETVPNRFSPKSPDKAHLNLHINSLELGDSAVYFCASSIRPGGASYGYTFGSGTRLTVV.